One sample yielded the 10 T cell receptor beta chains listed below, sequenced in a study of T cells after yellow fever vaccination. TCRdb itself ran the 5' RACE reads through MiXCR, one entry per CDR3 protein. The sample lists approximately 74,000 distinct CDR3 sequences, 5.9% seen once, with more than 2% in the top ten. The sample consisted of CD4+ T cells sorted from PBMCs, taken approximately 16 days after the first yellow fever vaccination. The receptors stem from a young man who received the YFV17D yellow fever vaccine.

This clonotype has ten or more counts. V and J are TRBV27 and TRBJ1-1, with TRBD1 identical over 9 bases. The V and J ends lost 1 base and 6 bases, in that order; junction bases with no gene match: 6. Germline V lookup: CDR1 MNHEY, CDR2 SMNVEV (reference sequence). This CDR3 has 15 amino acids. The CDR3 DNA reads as TGTGCCAGCAGTTTATTCTGGACAGGGGAGCCTGAAGCTTTCTTT. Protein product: CASSLFWTGEPEAFF.

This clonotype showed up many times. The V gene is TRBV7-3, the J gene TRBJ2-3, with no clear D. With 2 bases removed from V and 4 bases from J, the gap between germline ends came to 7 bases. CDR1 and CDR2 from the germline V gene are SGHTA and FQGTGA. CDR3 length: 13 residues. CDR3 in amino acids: CASSLSGPDTQYF. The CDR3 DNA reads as TGTGCCAGCAGCTTATCTGGCCCAGATACGCAGTATTTT. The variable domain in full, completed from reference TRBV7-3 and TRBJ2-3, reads GAGVSQTPSNKVTEKGKYVELRCDPISGHTALYWYRQSLGQGPEFLIYFQGTGAADDSGLPNDRFFAVRPEGSVSTLKIQRTERGDSAVYLCASSLSGPDTQYFGPGTRLTVL.

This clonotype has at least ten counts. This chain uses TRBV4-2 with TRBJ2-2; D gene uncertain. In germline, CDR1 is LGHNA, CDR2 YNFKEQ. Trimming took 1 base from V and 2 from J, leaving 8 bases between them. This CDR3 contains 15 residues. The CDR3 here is CASSQASRNTGELFF. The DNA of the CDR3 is TGTGCCAGCAGCCAAGCATCCCGAAACACCGGGGAGCTGTTTTTT.

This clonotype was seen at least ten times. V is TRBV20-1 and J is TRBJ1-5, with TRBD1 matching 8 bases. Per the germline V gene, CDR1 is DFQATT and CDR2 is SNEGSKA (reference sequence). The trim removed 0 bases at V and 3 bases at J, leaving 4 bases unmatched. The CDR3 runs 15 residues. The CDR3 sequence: CSARENRGTNQPQHF. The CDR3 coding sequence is TGCAGTGCTAGAGAAAACAGGGGGACCAATCAGCCCCAGCATTTT.

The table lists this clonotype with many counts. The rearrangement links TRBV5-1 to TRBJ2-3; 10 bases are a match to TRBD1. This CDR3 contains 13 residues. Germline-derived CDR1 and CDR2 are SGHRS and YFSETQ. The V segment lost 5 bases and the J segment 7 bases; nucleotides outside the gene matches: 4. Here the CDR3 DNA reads TGCGCCAGCAGGACAGGGGGCGATTATACGCAGTATTTT. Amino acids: CASRTGGDYTQYF.

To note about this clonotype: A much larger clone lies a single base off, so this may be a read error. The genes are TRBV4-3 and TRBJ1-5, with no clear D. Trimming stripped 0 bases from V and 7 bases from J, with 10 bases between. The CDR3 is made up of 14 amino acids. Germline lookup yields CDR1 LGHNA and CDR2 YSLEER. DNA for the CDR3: TGCGCCAGCAGCCAAGAAGAGGGATCCCAGCCCCAGCATTTT. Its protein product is CASSQEEGSQPQHF.

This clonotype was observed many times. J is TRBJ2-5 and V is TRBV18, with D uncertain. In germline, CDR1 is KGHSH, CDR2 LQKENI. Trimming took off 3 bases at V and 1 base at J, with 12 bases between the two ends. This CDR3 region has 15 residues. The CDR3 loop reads CASSPNSVTQETQYF. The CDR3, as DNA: TGTGCCAGCTCACCTAATTCGGTTACCCAAGAGACCCAGTACTTC.

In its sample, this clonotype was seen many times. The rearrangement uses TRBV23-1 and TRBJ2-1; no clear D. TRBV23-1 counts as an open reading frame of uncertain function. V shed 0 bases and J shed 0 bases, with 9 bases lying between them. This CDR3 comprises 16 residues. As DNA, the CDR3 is TGCGCCAGCAGTCAATCCGGCCGTGGCTCCTACAATGAGCAGTTCTTC. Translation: CASSQSGRGSYNEQFF.

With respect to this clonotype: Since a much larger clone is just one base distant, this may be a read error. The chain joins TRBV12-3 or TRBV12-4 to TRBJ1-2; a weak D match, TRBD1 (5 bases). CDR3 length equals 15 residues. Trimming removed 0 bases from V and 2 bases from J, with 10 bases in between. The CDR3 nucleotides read TGTGCCAGCAGTTTAGCCACAGGTTTGAACTATGGCTACACCTTC. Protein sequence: CASSLATGLNYGYTF.

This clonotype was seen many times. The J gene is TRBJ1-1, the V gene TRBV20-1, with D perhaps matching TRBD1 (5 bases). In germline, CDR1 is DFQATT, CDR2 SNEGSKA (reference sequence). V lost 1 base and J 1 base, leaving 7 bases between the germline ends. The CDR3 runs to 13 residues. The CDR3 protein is CSARGQQNTEAFF. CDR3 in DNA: TGCAGTGCTAGAGGACAGCAGAACACTGAAGCTTTCTTT.